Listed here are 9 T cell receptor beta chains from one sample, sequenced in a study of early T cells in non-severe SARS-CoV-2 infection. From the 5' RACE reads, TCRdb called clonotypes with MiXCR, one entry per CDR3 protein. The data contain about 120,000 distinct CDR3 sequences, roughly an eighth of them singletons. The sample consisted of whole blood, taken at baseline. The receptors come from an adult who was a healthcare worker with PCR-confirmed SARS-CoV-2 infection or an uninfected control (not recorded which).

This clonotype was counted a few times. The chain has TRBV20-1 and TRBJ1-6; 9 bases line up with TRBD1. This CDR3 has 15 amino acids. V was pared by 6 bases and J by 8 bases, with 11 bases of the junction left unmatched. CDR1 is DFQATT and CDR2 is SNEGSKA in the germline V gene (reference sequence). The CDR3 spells CSAAPSGQGYSPLHF. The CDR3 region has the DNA TGCAGTGCCGCTCCCTCGGGACAGGGTTATTCACCCCTCCACTTT.

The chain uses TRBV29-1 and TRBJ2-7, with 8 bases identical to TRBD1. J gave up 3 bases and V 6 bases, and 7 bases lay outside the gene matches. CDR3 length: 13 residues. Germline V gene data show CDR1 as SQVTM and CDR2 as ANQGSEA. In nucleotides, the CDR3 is TGCAGCGTCCCAGGGGGCGCGTACTACGAGCAGTACTTC. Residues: CSVPGGAYYEQYF.

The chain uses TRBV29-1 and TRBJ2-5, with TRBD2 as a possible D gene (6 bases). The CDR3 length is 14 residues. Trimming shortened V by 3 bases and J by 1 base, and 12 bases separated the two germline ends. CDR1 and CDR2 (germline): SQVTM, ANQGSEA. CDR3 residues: CSVEEGRTQETQYF. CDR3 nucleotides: TGCAGCGTTGAGGAGGGCAGGACCCAAGAGACCCAGTACTTC.

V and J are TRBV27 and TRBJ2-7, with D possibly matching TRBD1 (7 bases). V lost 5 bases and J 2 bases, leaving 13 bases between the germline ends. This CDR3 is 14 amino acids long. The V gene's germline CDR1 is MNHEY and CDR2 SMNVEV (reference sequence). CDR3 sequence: CASSTGDRTYEQYF. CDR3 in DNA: TGTGCCAGCAGTACGGGGGACAGAACCTACGAGCAGTACTTC.

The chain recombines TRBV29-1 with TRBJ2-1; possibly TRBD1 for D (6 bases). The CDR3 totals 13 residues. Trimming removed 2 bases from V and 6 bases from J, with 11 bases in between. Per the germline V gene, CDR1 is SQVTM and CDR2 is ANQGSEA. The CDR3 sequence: CSVESDSLNEQFF. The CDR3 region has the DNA TGCAGCGTTGAATCGGACAGCCTCAATGAGCAGTTCTTC.

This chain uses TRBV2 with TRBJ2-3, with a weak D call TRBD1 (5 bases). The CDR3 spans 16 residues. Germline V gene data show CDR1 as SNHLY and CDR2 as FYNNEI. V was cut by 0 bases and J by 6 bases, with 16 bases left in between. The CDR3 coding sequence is TGTGCCAGCAGTGAAGCCCAGGGCTCCCGGCCCGATACGCAGTATTTT. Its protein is CASSEAQGSRPDTQYF.

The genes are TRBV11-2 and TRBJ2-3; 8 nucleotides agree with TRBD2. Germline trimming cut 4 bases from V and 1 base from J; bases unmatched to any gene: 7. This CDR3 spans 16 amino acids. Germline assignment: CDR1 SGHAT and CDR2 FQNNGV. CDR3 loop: CASSSRRGGRTDTQYF. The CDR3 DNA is TGTGCCAGCAGCTCTAGACGGGGGGGCCGCACAGATACGCAGTATTTT.

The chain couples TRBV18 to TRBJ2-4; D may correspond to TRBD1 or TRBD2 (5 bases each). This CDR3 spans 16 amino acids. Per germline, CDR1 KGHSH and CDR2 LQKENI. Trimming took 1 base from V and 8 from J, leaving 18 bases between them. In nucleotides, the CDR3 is TGTGCCAGCTCACCACGGCAGGGAAGGTGGGGAGACATTCAGTACTTC. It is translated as CASSPRQGRWGDIQYF.

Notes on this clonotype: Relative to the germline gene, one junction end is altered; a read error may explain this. This CDR3 is CTSSPQGYQETQYF. CDR3 coding DNA: TGTACCAGCAGCCCACAGGGTTACCAAGAGACCCAGTACTTC. The chain uses TRBV7-3 and TRBJ2-5, with D maybe TRBD1 (6 bases). The CDR3 spans 14 residues. CDR1 and CDR2 (germline): SGHTA, FQGTGA.